A single sample gave rise to the 12 T cell receptor beta chains below, sequenced in a study of shared clonotypes between healthy human individuals. The repertoire was sequenced with immunoSEQ multiplex PCR; TCRdb's copy has only in-frame clones and lacks some. Here the sample spans about 700,000 clones, 90% to 95% being singletons. Naive-designated CD8 cells lacked CD45RO, were positively enriched for CCR7, and omitted terminally differentiated effector memory CD45RA+ cells. Sequenced sample: naive CD8+ T cells sorted from blood. The origin of the receptors is a man aged 30 to 39 in good health.

The rearrangement joins TRBV10-2 to TRBJ2-1; weak D call: TRBD2 (6 bases). The CDR3 is 16 residues long. Germline CDR1 reads WSHSY; CDR2 reads SAAADI. V gave up 3 bases and J gave up 1 base, with 13 bases separating them. The CDR3 DNA follows: TGCGCCAGCAGTGAAGAGGGGACTCTATCCTACAATGAGCAGTTCTTC. As protein: CASSEEGTLSYNEQFF.

V is TRBV28 and J is TRBJ2-7, with 7 nucleotides matching TRBD1. V dropped 4 bases and J dropped 5; count of bases not matched to a gene: 11. Germline-derived CDR1 and CDR2 are MDHEN and SYDVKM. The CDR3 has 15 residues. CDR3 sequence reads: CASSWSPDRSHEQYF. The CDR3 nucleotides are TGTGCCAGCAGTTGGTCCCCGGACAGGTCCCACGAGCAGTACTTC.

The CDR3 DNA is TGTGCCAGCACCTGGGGAGCGGGAGTGATCGGGGAGCTGTTTTTT. Translating it yields CASTWGAGVIGELFF. The J gene is TRBJ2-2, the V gene TRBV27; 8 bases agree with TRBD2. Trimming removed 7 bases from V and 7 bases from J; junction bases left unmatched: 11. The CDR3 has 15 amino acids. In germline, CDR1 is MNHEY, CDR2 SMNVEV (reference sequence).

A remark on this clone: At the DNA level, this CDR3 is encoded by other sequences in the same sample as well. The V call is TRBV14, the J call TRBJ2-7; no reliable D call. Per the germline V gene, CDR1 is SGHDN and CDR2 is FVKESK. V was trimmed by 1 base and J by 3 bases, leaving 4 bases between them. This CDR3 comprises 12 residues. The CDR3 nucleotides are TGTGCCAGCAGCCAAGTGGTCTACGAGCAGTACTTC. Its protein is CASSQVVYEQYF. Supplemented by reference TRBV14 and TRBJ2-7, the full variable domain reads EAGVTQFPSHSVIEKGQTVTLRCDPISGHDNLYWYRRVMGKEIKFLLHFVKESKQDESGMPNNRFLAERTGGTYSTLKVQPAELEDSGVYFCASSQVVYEQYFGPGTRLTVT.

The chain's CDR3 is CAIRTPPYEQYF. For the CDR3, the DNA is TGTGCCATCCGAACACCCCCCTACGAGCAGTACTTC. The chain employs TRBV10-3 and TRBJ2-7; D unresolved. The CDR3 has 12 residues. Trimming removed 8 bases at V and 2 bases at J, with 10 bases between. Germline V gene sequence: CDR1 ENHRY, CDR2 SYGVKD.

The genes are TRBV2 and TRBJ1-4; D may be TRBD1 (5 bases). CDR1 and CDR2 (germline): SNHLY, FYNNEI. V was trimmed by 8 bases and J by 4 bases, leaving 14 bases between them. This CDR3 contains 14 residues. The CDR3 DNA is TGTGCCAGCGTTCCAGGTGGGGGTAATGAAAAACTGTTTTTT. As protein: CASVPGGGNEKLFF.

The rearrangement links TRBV28 to TRBJ2-2, with 7 bases lining up with TRBD2. The CDR3 covers 13 residues. In germline, CDR1 is MDHEN, CDR2 SYDVKM. The ends lost 6 bases at V and 5 bases at J; junction bases unmatched: 3. As DNA, the CDR3 is TGTGCCAGCAGCCCTAGCGGAACCGGGGAGCTGTTTTTT. Translating it yields CASSPSGTGELFF. The whole variable domain, remainder taken from reference TRBV28 and TRBJ2-2, is DVKVTQSSRYLVKRTGEKVFLECVQDMDHENMFWYRQDPGLGLRLIYFSYDVKMKEKGDIPEGYSVSREKKERFSLILESASTNQTSMYLCASSPSGTGELFFGEGSRLTVL.

This chain joins TRBV27 and TRBJ1-2; 8 nucleotides align to TRBD1. The germline gives CDR1 MNHEY, CDR2 SMNVEV (reference sequence). The CDR3 length is 15 residues. V lost 6 bases, J lost 4 bases, and 10 bases stayed unmatched. In nucleotides, the CDR3 is TGTGCCAGCAGCTACGCCCAGGGGGCTGGCTATGGCTACACCTTC. Translated: CASSYAQGAGYGYTF.

The chain has TRBV13 and TRBJ2-7, with D perhaps TRBD1 (5 bases). Trimming cost V 5 bases and J 4 bases, with 12 bases left between them. Germline loops: CDR1 PRHDT, CDR2 FYEKMQ (reference sequence). The CDR3 is 13 amino acids. The CDR3 nucleotides are TGTGCCAGCAGCGCTGCCTCAGGGTACGAGCAGTACTTC. Translated: CASSAASGYEQYF.

The rearrangement joins TRBV10-3 to TRBJ2-1, with D hard to call. From germline, CDR1 is ENHRY and CDR2 SYGVKD. Trimming took 6 bases from V and 7 from J, leaving 16 bases between them. This CDR3 region has 14 residues. The CDR3, as DNA: TGTGCCATCAGAGACTTAGGTCAATCTAATGAGCAGTTCTTC. Translating it yields CAIRDLGQSNEQFF.

The chain joins TRBV9 to TRBJ2-2, with D perhaps TRBD1 or TRBD2 (5 bases each). Germline V gene lookup returns CDR1 SGDLS and CDR2 YYNGEE. The V gene lost 0 bases and the J gene lost 7 bases, with 13 bases spanning the gap. There are 15 residues in the CDR3. CDR3 sequence: CASSVEAGTVGELFF. The CDR3 DNA is TGTGCCAGCAGCGTAGAGGCAGGGACGGTCGGGGAGCTGTTTTTT.

The V gene is TRBV9, the J gene TRBJ2-7; D might be TRBD2 (6 bases). Germline V CDR1 and CDR2: SGDLS, YYNGEE. Trimming pared 2 bases from V and 5 bases from J, leaving 11 bases between. The CDR3 sequence is 13 residues long. In DNA form, the CDR3 reads TGTGCCAGCAGCGTTGGGGGGAACCACGAGCAGTACTTC. As protein: CASSVGGNHEQYF.